One and the same sample provided the 5 T cell receptor beta chains below, sequenced in a study of regulatory T cells in long-lasting Graves disease. Time point in this sample: newly diagnosed GD, antithyroid drugs for less than 3 months. The authors made the TCR library using RNA they extracted from PBMCs. HTBI primers from iRepertoire and Arm-PCR of CDR3 regions yielded the TCR beta libraries. TCRdb reanalysed the multiplex PCR reads using MiXCR and keeps one entry per CDR3 protein. The sample lists approximately 400,000 distinct CDR3 sequences, 15% occurring once. This same sample was also taken into another study, of T cells in Graves' hyperthyroidism and ophthalmopathy.

This specimen was peripheral blood mononuclear cells (PBMCs), taken at new diagnosis, from a patient treated with antithyroid drugs. These receptors were taken from a middle-aged woman with Graves disease.

This clonotype was counted at least ten times. The chain has TRBV3-1 and TRBJ1-1; 7 positions match TRBD1. J was trimmed by 1 base and V by 3 bases; bases with no gene match: 5. The CDR3 sequence is 15 residues long. Germline CDR1 is LGHDT and CDR2 is YNNKEL (reference sequence). In DNA, the CDR3 is TGTGCCAGCAGCCAGTCCGGGACAGCGAACACTGAAGCTTTCTTT. Protein sequence: CASSQSGTANTEAFF.

V is TRBV29-1 and J is TRBJ1-2; weak D call: TRBD1 (5 bases). The CDR3 runs 12 residues. Germline-derived CDR1 and CDR2 are SQVTM and ANQGSEA. Deletions cut 5 bases from V and 2 bases from J, with 9 bases between. As DNA, the CDR3 is TGCAGCGTTATTGGGGGAAACTATGGCTACACCTTC. Its translation is CSVIGGNYGYTF.

The CDR3 protein is CASTLRGSFNEQFF. Written as DNA, the CDR3 is TGTGCCAGCACCCTAAGGGGGAGTTTCAATGAGCAGTTCTTC. This rearrangement joins TRBV12-3 or TRBV12-4 to TRBJ2-1, with a possible D match to TRBD1 (6 bases). V dropped 7 bases and J dropped 6 bases, with 16 bases sitting between them. The CDR3 is 14 amino acids.

This clonotype has just a few counts. This CDR3 reads CASSQDRSNEKLFF. For the CDR3, the DNA is TGTGCCAGCAGCCAAGATCGGTCTAATGAAAAACTGTTTTTT. The genes are TRBV3-1 and TRBJ1-4, with D unresolved. CDR3 length: 14 residues. Germline V gives CDR1 LGHDT, CDR2 YNNKEL (reference sequence). Trimming pared 0 bases from V and 3 bases from J, leaving 5 bases between.

This chain links TRBV5-1 with TRBJ1-1; 12 bases align to TRBD1. V lost 3 bases to trimming and J lost 1 base; unmatched junction nucleotides: 7. The germline CDR1 and CDR2 sequences are SGHRS and YFSETQ. CDR3 length: 17 residues. CDR3 residues: CASSSTGTGGANTEAFF. The CDR3 DNA follows: TGCGCCAGCAGCTCGACCGGGACAGGGGGCGCGAACACTGAAGCTTTCTTT.